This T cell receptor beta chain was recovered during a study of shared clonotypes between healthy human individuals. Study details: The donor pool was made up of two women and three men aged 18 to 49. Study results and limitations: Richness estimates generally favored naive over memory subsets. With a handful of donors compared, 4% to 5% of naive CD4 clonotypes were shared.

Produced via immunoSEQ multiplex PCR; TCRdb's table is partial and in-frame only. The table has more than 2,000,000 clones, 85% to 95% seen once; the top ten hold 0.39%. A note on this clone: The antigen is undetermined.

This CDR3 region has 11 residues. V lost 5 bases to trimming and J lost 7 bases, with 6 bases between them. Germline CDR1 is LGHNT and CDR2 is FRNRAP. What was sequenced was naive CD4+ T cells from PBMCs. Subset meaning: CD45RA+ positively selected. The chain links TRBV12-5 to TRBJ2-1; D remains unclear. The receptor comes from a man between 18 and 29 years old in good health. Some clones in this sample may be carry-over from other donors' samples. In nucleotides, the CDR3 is TGTGCTAGTGGTGAAAGGAATGAGCAGTTCTTC. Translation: CASGERNEQFF.